This T cell receptor beta chain was sequenced during a study of beta chain features in type 1 diabetes. Concerning this clone: Its antigen is unknown.

Study outcomes and limitations: A potential influence of HLA type upon TCRB rearrangement remained unresolved herein. Individuals with type 1 diabetes displayed fewer insertions and more deletions at VDJ junctions. The study found moderately but significantly shorter TCRB CDR3s in all four CD4+ subsets of Type 1 diabetes patients.

Of the isolated RNA, all was reverse transcribed, and so the sequenced material was expressed TCRB transcripts. TCRdb's table, derived via immunoSEQ multiplex PCR, lists solely in-frame clones and lacks some. The sample yields hundreds of thousands of clones, about 11% seen once. Trimming pared 4 bases from V and 8 bases from J, leaving 12 bases between. CDR1 SGHTA and CDR2 FQGTGA come from the germline V gene. The CDR3 has 14 residues. CD4+ naive, central memory, regulatory and stem cell-like memory cells were sorted via CD45RO/CCR7/CD25/CD127/CD95/CD27. This sequence joins TRBV7-3 and TRBJ1-6; D might be TRBD1 (6 bases). This TCR came from a man aged 30 to 39 with type 1 diabetes. The material sequenced was naive CD4+ T cells from blood. CDR3 region: CASSSGQSHSPLHF. The CDR3 DNA reads as TGTGCCAGCAGCTCCGGACAGAGCCATTCACCCCTCCACTTT.